These 28 T cell receptor beta chains share one sample of origin, sequenced in a study of human CD4 T cells and Enterobacteriaceae. Profiling relied on immunoSEQ multiplex PCR, and the TCRdb table lists in-frame clones only, not all of them. The table lists tens of thousands of clones, roughly 80% of them singletons, with roughly 0.96% in the top ten. Memory CD4+ T cells were sorted as all CD4+ cells except CD45RA+CCR7+CD95- naive cells, over 95% pure. The sample was memory CD4+ T cells from blood. Receptor source: a human donor in good health.

The chain links TRBV30 to TRBJ2-2; D not resolved. V was clipped by 0 bases and J by 6 bases, with 2 bases between them. Germline V gives CDR1 GTSNPN, CDR2 SVGIG (reference sequence). The CDR3 length is 11 residues. This chain's CDR3 is CAWSVAGELFF. In DNA, the CDR3 is TGTGCCTGGAGTGTAGCCGGGGAGCTGTTTTTT.

V gene TRBV6-1 combines with J gene TRBJ1-4; D perhaps matches TRBD1 (5 bases). Germline-derived CDR1 and CDR2 are MNHNS and SASEGT. The CDR3 covers 16 residues. Trimming pared 4 bases from V and 3 bases from J, leaving 15 bases between. This CDR3 reads CASSVTPRGANEKLFF. In DNA, the CDR3 is TGTGCCAGCAGTGTAACCCCACGGGGGGCTAATGAAAAACTGTTTTTT.

V and J are TRBV10-3 and TRBJ2-1; 13 nucleotides match TRBD2. Germline lookup yields CDR1 ENHRY and CDR2 SYGVKD. Losses at the gene ends were 10 bases for V and 8 bases for J; bases not matched to a gene: 11. The CDR3 spans 15 residues. The CDR3 DNA reads TGTGCCACCGGAGAGACTAGCGGGAGGAAGGATGAGCAGTTCTTC. Protein product: CATGETSGRKDEQFF.

The chain recombines TRBV30 with TRBJ2-2; 8 bases are shared with TRBD1. V lost 0 bases, J lost 1 base, and 10 bases stayed unmatched. The CDR3 is made up of 18 amino acids. The germline V gene encodes CDR1 GTSNPN and CDR2 SVGIG (reference sequence). As DNA, the CDR3 is TGTGCCTGGAGTGTAAGGACAGGGCTCCTGGGGAACACCGGGGAGCTGTTTTTT. Translating gives CAWSVRTGLLGNTGELFF. The full variable domain, rest sourced from reference TRBV30 and TRBJ2-2, is SQTIHQWPATLVQPVGSPLSLECTVEGTSNPNLYWYRQAAGRGLQLLFYSVGIGQISSEVPQNLSASRPQDRQFILSSKKLLLSDSGFYLCAWSVRTGLLGNTGELFFGEGSRLTVL.

This chain joins TRBV27 and TRBJ2-3, with 7 bases that match TRBD2. The germline V gene has CDR1 MNHEY and CDR2 SMNVEV (reference sequence). J gave up 1 base and V 5 bases, and 9 bases lay outside the gene matches. This CDR3 region has 16 residues. DNA for the CDR3: TGTGCCAGCAGTCCCCTTGGGGGAGGGGGCACAGATACGCAGTATTTT. It yields the protein CASSPLGGGGTDTQYF.

The chain uses TRBV5-8 and TRBJ2-5; the D gene is possibly TRBD2 (6 bases). Germline CDR1 and CDR2: SGHTS and YDEGEE. The CDR3 sequence is 15 residues long. Trimming stripped 5 bases from V and 0 bases from J, with 14 bases between. CDR3 loop: CASSSDRDYQETQYF. The CDR3 nucleotides read TGTGCCAGCAGTTCAGACCGGGACTACCAAGAGACCCAGTACTTC. Using reference TRBV5-8 and TRBJ2-5 for the parts outside the CDR3, the full variable domain is EAGVTQSPTHLIKTRGQQATLRCSPISGHTSVYWYQQALGLGLQFLLWYDEGEERNRGNFPPRFSGRQFPNYSSELNVNALELEDSALYLCASSSDRDYQETQYFGPGTRLLVL.

The chain has TRBV27 and TRBJ2-1, with D perhaps being TRBD1 or TRBD2 (5 bases each). CDR3 length: 13 amino acids. Germline-derived CDR1 and CDR2 are MNHEY and SMNVEV (reference sequence). V was shortened by 6 bases and J by 5 bases, with 11 bases between the two germline ends. DNA of the CDR3: TGTGCCAGCAGCATGGGACCTCACAATGAGCAGTTCTTC. As protein: CASSMGPHNEQFF.

The chain employs TRBV19 and TRBJ2-2; D not resolved. The CDR3 runs to 10 residues. Trimming took off 8 bases at V and 7 bases at J, with 5 bases between the two ends. The germline CDR1 and CDR2 sequences are LNHDA and SQIVND (reference sequence). This CDR3 reads CASWGGELFF. The CDR3 DNA is TGTGCCAGTTGGGGCGGGGAGCTGTTTTTT.

This chain joins TRBV5-1 and TRBJ2-5, with unresolved D. Germline loops: CDR1 SGHRS, CDR2 YFSETQ. Deletions cut 1 base from V and 4 bases from J, with 5 bases between. The CDR3 is 12 residues long. In DNA form, the CDR3 reads TGCGCCAGCAGCTTGCTGGGAGAGACCCAGTACTTC. Its translation is CASSLLGETQYF.

The chain combines TRBV11-2 with TRBJ2-5; no reliable D call. Trimming shortened V by 1 base and J by 5 bases, and 14 bases separated the two germline ends. Per the germline V gene, CDR1 is SGHAT and CDR2 is FQNNGV. The CDR3 has 15 amino acids. The CDR3 bases are TGTGCCAGCAGCTTAGGCGGTCTGGGCGGCGAGACCCAGTACTTC. Protein: CASSLGGLGGETQYF.

The chain recombines TRBV6-1 with TRBJ2-7, with D possibly being TRBD1 or TRBD2 (5 bases each). Trimming took off 8 bases at V and 0 bases at J, with 14 bases between the two ends. CDR3 length equals 14 residues. Looked up from germline, CDR1 is MNHNS and CDR2 is SASEGT. CDR3 sequence: CASEVGDSSYEQYF. In nucleotides, the CDR3 is TGTGCCAGCGAAGTGGGGGATAGCTCCTACGAGCAGTACTTC.

V and J are TRBV6-5 and TRBJ2-1, with a possible D match to TRBD2 (6 bases). The CDR3 is 14 residues long. V lost 7 bases and J lost 1, with 11 bases in between. The germline CDR1 and CDR2 sequences are MNHEY and SVGAGI. The CDR3 region has the DNA TGTGCCAGCAAGGTAGGAGGGTCCTACAATGAGCAGTTCTTC. It specifies CASKVGGSYNEQFF.

This chain uses TRBV19 with TRBJ1-5; D is undetermined. The ends were cut back, 3 bases at V and 0 bases at J, with 12 bases in the middle. CDR1 LNHDA and CDR2 SQIVND come from the germline V gene (reference sequence). The length of the CDR3 is 16 residues. CDR3 protein: CASSIPYSHSNQPQHF. DNA for the CDR3: TGTGCCAGTAGTATTCCCTACAGCCATAGCAATCAGCCCCAGCATTTT.

This chain uses TRBV14 with TRBJ2-7; TRBD1 matches 9 bases. The V and J ends lost 4 bases and 3 bases, in that order; junction bases with no gene match: 10. CDR3 length: 16 residues. Per the germline V gene, CDR1 is SGHDN and CDR2 is FVKESK. Here the CDR3 DNA reads TGTGCCAGCAGCCGAGTTACAGGGGGCGCGGGCTACGAGCAGTACTTC. Its protein product is CASSRVTGGAGYEQYF.

The V gene is TRBV5-1, the J gene TRBJ2-7; 7 positions match TRBD2. Germline trimming cut 0 bases from V and 2 bases from J; bases unmatched to any gene: 2. In germline, CDR1 is SGHRS, CDR2 YFSETQ. This CDR3 is built from 14 residues. Written as DNA, the CDR3 is TGCGCCAGCAGCTTGGCGGGGGGTACCTACGAGCAGTACTTC. This encodes CASSLAGGTYEQYF.

J is TRBJ1-2 and V is TRBV10-2; 7 positions agree with TRBD1. Trimming removed 6 bases from V and 7 bases from J; junction bases left unmatched: 11. The V gene's germline CDR1 is WSHSY and CDR2 SAAADI. The CDR3 spans 14 residues. Written as DNA, the CDR3 is TGCGCCAGCAGAGATGACAGGGTCAAGGGTGGCTACACCTTC. It specifies CASRDDRVKGGYTF.

This clone turned up a few times. The chain couples TRBV11-3 to TRBJ1-1; D gene ambiguous. The V gene's germline CDR1 is SGHNT and CDR2 YENEEA. The CDR3 is 13 residues long. V was shortened by 5 bases and J by 6 bases, with 13 bases between the two germline ends. For the CDR3, the DNA is TGTGCCAGCAGCCAAAATGGTCATGCTGAAGCTTTCTTT. It translates to CASSQNGHAEAFF.

This clone was observed a few times. The chain uses TRBV7-6 and TRBJ1-1, with 7 bases fitting TRBD1. There are 14 residues in the CDR3. V lost 6 bases and J lost 2; bases outside the gene matches: 6. Germline CDR1 SGHVS, CDR2 FNYEAQ. The CDR3 DNA sequence: TGTGCCAGCAGACCAGACAGGGACAACACTGAAGCTTTCTTT. As protein: CASRPDRDNTEAFF.

J is TRBJ2-5 and V is TRBV4-1; D is perhaps TRBD2 (6 bases). V lost 6 bases and J 4 bases, leaving 21 bases between the germline ends. This CDR3 region has 16 residues. Germline CDR1 is MGHRA and CDR2 is YSYEKL. Written as DNA, the CDR3 is TGCGCCAGCAGTCAAAACCCGACTAGAGGTGGAGAGACCCAGTACTTC. This encodes CASSQNPTRGGETQYF.

Only one count was recorded for this clone. This rearrangement joins TRBV9 to TRBJ1-5; D might be TRBD1 (6 bases). V was pared by 0 bases and J by 4 bases, with 11 bases between. The CDR3 extends over 15 amino acids. CDR1 and CDR2 from the germline V gene are SGDLS and YYNGEE. The CDR3 loop is CASSVGFRGNQPQHF. CDR3 DNA: TGTGCCAGCAGCGTAGGTTTCAGGGGTAATCAGCCCCAGCATTTT.

The V call is TRBV10-1, the J call TRBJ2-7, with 9 bases that match TRBD1. The germline V gene has CDR1 WNHNN and CDR2 SYGVQD (reference sequence). The length of the CDR3 is 13 residues. Unmatched junction bases numbered 3, after V lost 6 bases and J lost 3 bases. In nucleotides, the CDR3 is TGCGCCAGCAGCAGGGGACAGGGCTACGAGCAGTACTTC. Translated: CASSRGQGYEQYF.

V usage is TRBV11-2 and J usage is TRBJ2-3, with 11 bases aligning to TRBD2. V gave up 5 bases and J gave up 5 bases; unmatched junction bases: 9. This CDR3 has 16 residues. The germline V gene encodes CDR1 SGHAT and CDR2 FQNNGV. This CDR3 is CASSTYSGRGGDTQYF. CDR3 in DNA: TGTGCCAGCAGCACATATAGCGGGAGGGGTGGAGATACGCAGTATTTT. Complete variable domain (other parts from reference TRBV11-2 and TRBJ2-3): EAGVAQSPRYKIIEKRQSVAFWCNPISGHATLYWYQQILGQGPKLLIQFQNNGVVDDSQLPKDRFSAERLKGVDSTLKIQPAKLEDSAVYLCASSTYSGRGGDTQYFGPGTRLTVL.

The chain joins TRBV7-2 to TRBJ2-7; no clear D. Trimming left V 2 bases short and J 0 bases short, with 8 bases between. CDR1 and CDR2 (germline): SGHTA, FQGNSA. CDR3 length: 14 residues. The CDR3 DNA reads TGTGCCAGCAGCTTAACTCTCCTCTCCTACGAGCAGTACTTC. Amino acid sequence: CASSLTLLSYEQYF.

This clone was counted only a few times. The chain employs TRBV27 and TRBJ1-2; 8 positions agree with TRBD1. The CDR3 runs to 13 residues. V was clipped by 5 bases and J by 9 bases; unmatched bases: 8. Looked up from germline, CDR1 is MNHEY and CDR2 is SMNVEV (reference sequence). CDR3 DNA: TGTGCCAGCAGTCCCAGGGGACAGGATCGCTACACCTTC. Translated: CASSPRGQDRYTF.

J is TRBJ2-1 and V is TRBV6-6; 12 bases align to TRBD2. The V gene end was trimmed by 2 bases and the J gene end by 8 bases; junction bases not matched to a gene: 4. Germline values: CDR1 MNHNY, CDR2 SVGAGI (reference sequence). The CDR3 loop spans 15 amino acids. The CDR3 DNA is TGTGCCAGCAGTTACAGACTAGCGGGAGCGGATGAGCAGTTCTTC. This translates into CASSYRLAGADEQFF.

The chain uses TRBV28 and TRBJ1-5, with a weak D call TRBD1 (6 bases). Germline CDR1 is MDHEN and CDR2 is SYDVKM. Trimming took 6 bases from V and 2 from J, leaving 11 bases between them. The CDR3 loop spans 14 amino acids. For the CDR3, the DNA is TGTGCCAGCAGCCAGGCAGGGGGCAATCAGCCCCAGCATTTT. Translating it yields CASSQAGGNQPQHF.

This clone was detected only once. The chain has TRBV27 and TRBJ1-2; tentative D call: TRBD1 (5 bases). Trimming shortened V by 4 bases and J by 2 bases, and 20 bases separated the two germline ends. The CDR3 consists of 17 residues. Germline lookup yields CDR1 MNHEY and CDR2 SMNVEV (reference sequence). The CDR3 region has the DNA TGTGCCAGCAGTTCCCAGGCCGGGGCTATAAAAAACTATGGCTACACCTTC. This translates into CASSSQAGAIKNYGYTF.

The gene calls are TRBV12-5 and TRBJ2-3; D possibly corresponds to TRBD2 (6 bases). Germline V gene lookup returns CDR1 LGHNT and CDR2 FRNRAP. V lost 3 bases and J lost 4, with 17 bases in between. The CDR3 extends over 16 amino acids. Here the CDR3 DNA reads TGTGCTAGTGGTTTCCGGGAGACCCTTGGGGCAGATACGCAGTATTTT. Encoded protein: CASGFRETLGADTQYF.